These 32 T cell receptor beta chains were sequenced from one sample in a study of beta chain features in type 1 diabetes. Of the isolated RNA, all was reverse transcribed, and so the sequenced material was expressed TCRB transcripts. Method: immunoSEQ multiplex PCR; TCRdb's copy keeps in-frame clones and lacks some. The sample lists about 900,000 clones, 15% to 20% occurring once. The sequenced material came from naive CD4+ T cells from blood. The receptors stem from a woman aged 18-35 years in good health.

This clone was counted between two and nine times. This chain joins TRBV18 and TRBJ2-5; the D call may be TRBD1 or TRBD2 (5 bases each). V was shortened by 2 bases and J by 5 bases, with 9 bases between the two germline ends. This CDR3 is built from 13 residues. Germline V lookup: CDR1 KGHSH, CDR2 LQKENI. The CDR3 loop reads CASSPGDGETQYF. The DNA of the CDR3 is TGTGCCAGCTCACCAGGGGACGGGGAGACCCAGTACTTC. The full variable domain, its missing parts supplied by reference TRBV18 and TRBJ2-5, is NAGVMQNPRHLVRRRGQEARLRCSPMKGHSHVYWYRQLPEEGLKFMVYLQKENIIDESGMPKERFSAEFPKEGPSILRIQQVVRGDSAAYFCASSPGDGETQYFGPGTRLLVL.

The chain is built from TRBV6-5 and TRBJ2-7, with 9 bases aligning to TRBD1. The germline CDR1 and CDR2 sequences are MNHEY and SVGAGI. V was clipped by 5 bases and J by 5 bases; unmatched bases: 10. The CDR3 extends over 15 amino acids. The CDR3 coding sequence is TGTGCCAGCAGTGCCTTCCATGGGACAGGGAACGAGCAGTACTTC. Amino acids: CASSAFHGTGNEQYF.

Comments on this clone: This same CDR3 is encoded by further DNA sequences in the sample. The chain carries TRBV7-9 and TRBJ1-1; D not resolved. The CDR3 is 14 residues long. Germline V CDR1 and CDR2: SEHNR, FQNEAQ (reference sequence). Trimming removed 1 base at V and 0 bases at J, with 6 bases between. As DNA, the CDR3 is TGTGCCAGCAGCTTAGGACCGCTGAACACTGAAGCTTTCTTT. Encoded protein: CASSLGPLNTEAFF.

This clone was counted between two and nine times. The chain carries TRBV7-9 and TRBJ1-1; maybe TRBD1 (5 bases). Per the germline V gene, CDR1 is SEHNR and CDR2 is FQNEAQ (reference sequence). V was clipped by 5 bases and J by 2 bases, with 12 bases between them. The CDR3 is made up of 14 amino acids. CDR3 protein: CASSLGDFNTEAFF. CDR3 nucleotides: TGTGCCAGCAGCCTAGGGGATTTTAACACTGAAGCTTTCTTT.

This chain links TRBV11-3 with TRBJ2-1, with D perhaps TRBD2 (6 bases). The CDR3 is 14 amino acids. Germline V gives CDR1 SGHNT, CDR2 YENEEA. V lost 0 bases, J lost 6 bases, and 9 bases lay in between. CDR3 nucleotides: TGTGCCAGCAGCTTAGATGGAGGGTTCAATGAGCAGTTCTTC. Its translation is CASSLDGGFNEQFF. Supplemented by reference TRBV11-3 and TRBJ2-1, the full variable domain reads EAGVVQSPRYKIIEKKQPVAFWCNPISGHNTLYWYLQNLGQGPELLIRYENEEAVDDSQLPKDRFSAERLKGVDSTLKIQPAELGDSAVYLCASSLDGGFNEQFFGPGTRLTVL.

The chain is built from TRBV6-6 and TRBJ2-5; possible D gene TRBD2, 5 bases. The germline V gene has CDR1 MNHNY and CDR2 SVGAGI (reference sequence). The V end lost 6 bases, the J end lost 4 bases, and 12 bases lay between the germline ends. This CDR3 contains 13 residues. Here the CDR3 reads CASSPGNLETQYF. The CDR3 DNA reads TGTGCCAGCAGCCCCGGGAACCTAGAGACCCAGTACTTC.

CDR3 coding DNA: TGTGCCAGCAGCCAAGATAACAGGGTAGCGGGAAGGACTTACAATGAGCAGTTCTTC. Amino acids: CASSQDNRVAGRTYNEQFF. The chain recombines TRBV4-2 with TRBJ2-1; 8 bases line up with TRBD2. In germline, CDR1 is LGHNA, CDR2 YNFKEQ. This CDR3 is 19 amino acids long. Trimming cost V 0 bases and J 4 bases; bases outside gene matches: 14.

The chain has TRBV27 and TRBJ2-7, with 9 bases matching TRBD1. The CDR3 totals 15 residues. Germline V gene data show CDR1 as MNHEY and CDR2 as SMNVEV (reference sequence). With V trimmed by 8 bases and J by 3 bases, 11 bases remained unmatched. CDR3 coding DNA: TGTGCCAGCCGGGGGGCCGGGACAGGGTTCTACGAGCAGTACTTC. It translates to CASRGAGTGFYEQYF.

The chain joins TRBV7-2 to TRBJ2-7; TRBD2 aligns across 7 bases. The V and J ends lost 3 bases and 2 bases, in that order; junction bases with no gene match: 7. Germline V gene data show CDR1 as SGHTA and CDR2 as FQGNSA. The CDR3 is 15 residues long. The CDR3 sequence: CASSLWAGEAYEQYF. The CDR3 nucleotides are TGTGCCAGCAGCTTGTGGGCGGGAGAGGCCTACGAGCAGTACTTC.

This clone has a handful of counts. The CDR3 loop is CSVALKTDRGLAKNIQYF. In DNA form, the CDR3 reads TGCAGCGTTGCCCTGAAGACGGACAGAGGACTAGCCAAAAACATTCAGTACTTC. This rearrangement joins TRBV29-1 to TRBJ2-4, with a weak D call TRBD1 (6 bases). The CDR3 runs to 18 residues. The V end was cut by 4 bases, the J end by 0 bases, with 22 bases between. CDR1 and CDR2 from the germline V gene are SQVTM and ANQGSEA.

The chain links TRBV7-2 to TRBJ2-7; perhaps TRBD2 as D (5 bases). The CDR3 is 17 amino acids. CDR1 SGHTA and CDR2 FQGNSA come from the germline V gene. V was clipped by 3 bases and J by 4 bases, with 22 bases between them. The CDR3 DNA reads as TGTGCCAGCAGCTTCCCGGGCCGGGTTAGCGATCGATACGAGCAGTACTTC. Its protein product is CASSFPGRVSDRYEQYF.

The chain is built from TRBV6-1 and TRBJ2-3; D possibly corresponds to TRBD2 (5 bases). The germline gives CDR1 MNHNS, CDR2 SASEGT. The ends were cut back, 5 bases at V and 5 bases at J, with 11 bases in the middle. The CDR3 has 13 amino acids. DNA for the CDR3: TGTGCCAGCAGTCTCCTAGCCCAAGATACGCAGTATTTT. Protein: CASSLLAQDTQYF.

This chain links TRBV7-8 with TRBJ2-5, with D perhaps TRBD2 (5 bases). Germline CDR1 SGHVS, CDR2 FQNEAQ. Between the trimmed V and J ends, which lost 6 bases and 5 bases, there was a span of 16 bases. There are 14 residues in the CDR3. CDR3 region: CASRYRETWETQYF. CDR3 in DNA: TGTGCCAGCAGATACCGGGAAACGTGGGAGACCCAGTACTTC.

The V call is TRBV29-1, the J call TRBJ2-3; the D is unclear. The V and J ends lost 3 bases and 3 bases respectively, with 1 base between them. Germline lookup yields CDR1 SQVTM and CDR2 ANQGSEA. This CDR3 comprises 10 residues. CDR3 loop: CSVDTDTQYF. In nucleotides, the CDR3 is TGCAGCGTTGATACAGATACGCAGTATTTT.

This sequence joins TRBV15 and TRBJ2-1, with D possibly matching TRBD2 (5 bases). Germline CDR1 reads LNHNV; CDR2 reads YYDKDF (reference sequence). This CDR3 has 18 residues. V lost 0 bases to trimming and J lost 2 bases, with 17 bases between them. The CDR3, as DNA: TGTGCCACCAGCAGAGATAATCCCAAGTGGGAGCCCTACAATGAGCAGTTCTTC. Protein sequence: CATSRDNPKWEPYNEQFF.

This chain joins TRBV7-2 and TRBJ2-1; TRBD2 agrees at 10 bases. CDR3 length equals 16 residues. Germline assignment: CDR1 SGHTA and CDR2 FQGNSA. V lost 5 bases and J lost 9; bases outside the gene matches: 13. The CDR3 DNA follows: TGTGCCAGCAGCCTTACAGCGGGAGGGGGTTTGGGTGAGCAGTTCTTC. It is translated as CASSLTAGGGLGEQFF.

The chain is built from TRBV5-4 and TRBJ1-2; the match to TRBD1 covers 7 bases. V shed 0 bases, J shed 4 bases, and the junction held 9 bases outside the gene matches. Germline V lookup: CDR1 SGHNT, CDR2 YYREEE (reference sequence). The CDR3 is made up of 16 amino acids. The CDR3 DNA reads TGTGCCAGCAGCTTGGGTAGACAGGGCACGTTCTATGGCTACACCTTC. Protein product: CASSLGRQGTFYGYTF.

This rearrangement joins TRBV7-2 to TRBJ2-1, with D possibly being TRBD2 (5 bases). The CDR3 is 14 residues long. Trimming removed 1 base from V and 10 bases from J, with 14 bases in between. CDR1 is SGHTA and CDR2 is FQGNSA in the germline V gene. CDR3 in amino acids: CASSLVATGGEQFF. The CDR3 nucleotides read TGTGCCAGCAGCTTAGTAGCCACGGGCGGGGAGCAGTTCTTC.

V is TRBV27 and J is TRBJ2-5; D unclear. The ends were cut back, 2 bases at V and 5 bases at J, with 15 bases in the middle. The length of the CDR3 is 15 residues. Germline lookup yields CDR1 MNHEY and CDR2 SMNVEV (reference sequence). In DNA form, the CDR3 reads TGTGCCAGCAGTTTAAGTGTACAGTCCTGGGAGACCCAGTACTTC. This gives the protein CASSLSVQSWETQYF.

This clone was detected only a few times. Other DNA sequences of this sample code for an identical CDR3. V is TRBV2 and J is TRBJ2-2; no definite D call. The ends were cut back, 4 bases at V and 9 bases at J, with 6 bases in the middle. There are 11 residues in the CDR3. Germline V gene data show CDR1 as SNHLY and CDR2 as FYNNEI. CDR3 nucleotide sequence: TGTGCCAGCAGTGGGTCCCGGGAGCTGTTTTTT. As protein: CASSGSRELFF.

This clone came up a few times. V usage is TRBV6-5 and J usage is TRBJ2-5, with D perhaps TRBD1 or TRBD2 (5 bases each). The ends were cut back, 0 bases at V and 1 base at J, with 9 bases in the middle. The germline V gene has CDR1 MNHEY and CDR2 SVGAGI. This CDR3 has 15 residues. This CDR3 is CASSYSWGIQETQYF. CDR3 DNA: TGTGCCAGCAGTTACTCGTGGGGGATCCAAGAGACCCAGTACTTC.

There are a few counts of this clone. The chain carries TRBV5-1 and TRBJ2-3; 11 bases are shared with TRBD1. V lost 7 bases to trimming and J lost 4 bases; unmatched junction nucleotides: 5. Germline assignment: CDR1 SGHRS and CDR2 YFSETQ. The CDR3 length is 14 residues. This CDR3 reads CASGDRGFADTQYF. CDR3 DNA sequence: TGCGCCAGCGGGGACAGGGGGTTCGCAGATACGCAGTATTTT.

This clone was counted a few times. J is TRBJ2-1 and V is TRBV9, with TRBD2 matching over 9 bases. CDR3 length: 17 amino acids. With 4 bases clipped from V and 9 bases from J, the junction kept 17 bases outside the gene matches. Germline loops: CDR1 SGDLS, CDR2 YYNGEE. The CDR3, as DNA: TGTGCCAGCAGCCCCGGATCGATGATAGCGGGAGTAAGTGAGCAGTTCTTC. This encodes CASSPGSMIAGVSEQFF.

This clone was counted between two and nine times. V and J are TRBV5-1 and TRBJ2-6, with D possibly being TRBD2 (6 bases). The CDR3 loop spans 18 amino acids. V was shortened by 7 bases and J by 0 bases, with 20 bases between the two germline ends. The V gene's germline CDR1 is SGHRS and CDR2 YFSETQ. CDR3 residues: CASGGIANRYSGANVLTF. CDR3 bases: TGCGCCAGCGGCGGGATCGCCAATCGATACTCTGGGGCCAACGTCCTGACTTTC.

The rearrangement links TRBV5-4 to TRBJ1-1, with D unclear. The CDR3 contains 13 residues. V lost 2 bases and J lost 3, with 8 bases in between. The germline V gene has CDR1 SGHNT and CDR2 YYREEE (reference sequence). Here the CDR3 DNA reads TGTGCCAGCAGCTTAGAGTCGTACACTGAAGCTTTCTTT. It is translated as CASSLESYTEAFF.

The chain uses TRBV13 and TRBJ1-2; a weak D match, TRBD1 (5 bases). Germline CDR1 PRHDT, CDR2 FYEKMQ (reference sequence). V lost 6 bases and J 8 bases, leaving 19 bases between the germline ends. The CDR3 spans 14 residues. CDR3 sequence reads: CASRHEGLLGGYTF. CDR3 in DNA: TGTGCCAGCAGACACGAGGGACTCTTGGGGGGCTACACCTTC.

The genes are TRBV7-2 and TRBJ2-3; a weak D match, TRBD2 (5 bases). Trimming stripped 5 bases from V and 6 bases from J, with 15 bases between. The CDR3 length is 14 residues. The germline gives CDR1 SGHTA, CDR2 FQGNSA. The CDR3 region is CASSLMSRRDTQYF. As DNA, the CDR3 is TGTGCCAGCAGCCTCATGTCCCGGAGGGATACGCAGTATTTT.

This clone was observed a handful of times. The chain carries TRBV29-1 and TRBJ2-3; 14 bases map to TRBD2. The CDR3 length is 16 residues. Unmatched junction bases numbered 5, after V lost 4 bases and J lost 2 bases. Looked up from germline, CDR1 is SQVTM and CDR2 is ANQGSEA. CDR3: CSVGGLAGAPTDTQYF. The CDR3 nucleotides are TGCAGCGTTGGGGGACTAGCGGGAGCCCCCACAGATACGCAGTATTTT.

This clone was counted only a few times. CDR3: CASSFSSGIYGYTF. In DNA form, the CDR3 reads TGTGCCAGCAGCTTTAGCTCAGGGATATATGGCTACACCTTC. This chain joins TRBV5-4 and TRBJ1-2, with a weak D call TRBD1 (5 bases). V was cut by 2 bases and J by 5 bases, with 13 bases left in between. This CDR3 region has 14 residues. In germline, CDR1 is SGHNT, CDR2 YYREEE (reference sequence).

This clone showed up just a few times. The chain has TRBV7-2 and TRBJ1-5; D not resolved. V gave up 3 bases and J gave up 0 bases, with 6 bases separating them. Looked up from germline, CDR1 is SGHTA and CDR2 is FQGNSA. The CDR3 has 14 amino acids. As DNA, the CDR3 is TGTGCCAGCAGCTTCACTAGTAGCAATCAGCCCCAGCATTTT. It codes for CASSFTSSNQPQHF.

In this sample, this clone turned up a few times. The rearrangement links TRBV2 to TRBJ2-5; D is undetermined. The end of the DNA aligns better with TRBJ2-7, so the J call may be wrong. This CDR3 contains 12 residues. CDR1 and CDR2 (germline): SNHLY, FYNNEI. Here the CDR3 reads CASTIPRTEQYF. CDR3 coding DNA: TGTGCCAGCACCATCCCAAGGACCGAGCAGTACTTC.

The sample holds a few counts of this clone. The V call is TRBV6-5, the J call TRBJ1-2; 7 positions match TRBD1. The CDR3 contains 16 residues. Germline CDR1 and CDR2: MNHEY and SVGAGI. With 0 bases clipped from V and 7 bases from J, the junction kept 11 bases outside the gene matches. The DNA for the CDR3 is TGTGCCAGCAGTTACTCGGGGACAGCCCGGGCGTTTGGCTACACCTTC. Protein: CASSYSGTARAFGYTF.